This TCR beta chain is drawn from a study of T cells in Graves' hyperthyroidism and ophthalmopathy. Uncontrolled infections, other autoimmune diseases, pregnancy or lactation led to exclusion of patients. Study-wide findings and caveats: The majority of expanded thyroid clonotypes above 0.001 also appeared in blood. A 13 V-J signature model discriminated ophthalmopathy versus stable hyperthyroidism.

CDR3 size: 16 residues. CDR1 is SSHAT, CDR2 FNYEAQ, per germline (reference sequence). This clonotype was counted between two and nine times. Its antigen is not known. The junction shows a germline mismatch at one end, possibly a read error. There were TCR beta CDR3 regions amplified from RNA transcripts. Researchers ran a first-round RT-PCR on the TCR CDR3 using the HTBI primer set. One entry per CDR3 protein, called by TCRdb with MiXCR from the multiplex PCR reads. The sample holds a few hundred thousand distinct CDR3 sequences; approximately 14% are singletons and the top ten take under 8%. The genes are TRBV7-7 and TRBJ2-1, with TRBD2 matching 11 bases. Sample: blood. This clonotype was obtained from a woman aged 25-40 years with Graves' hyperthyroidism. Written as DNA, the CDR3 is TGTGCTAGCAGCTTAGGGATAGCGGGGGGGTTCAATGAGCAGTTCTTC. This translates into CASSLGIAGGFNEQFF.